This T cell receptor beta chain was found in a study of radiation and T cells in renal cell carcinoma. Study-level background: Nephrectomy followed 15 Gy stereotactic body radiation by 4 weeks.

Time point meaning: blood 2 weeks post-SBRT. Treatment of the sample: 15 Gy SBRT to primary tumor, nephrectomy 4 weeks later. Blood was sampled at baseline, 2 weeks and 4 weeks after SBRT. The tumor was a clear cell renal cell carcinoma. This clone was seen a few times. Repertoires were generated with immunoSEQ multiplex PCR, while TCRdb's copy carries only in-frame clones and drops some. The top ten hold 5.8% of the sample, which has approximately 120,000 clones, around 82% seen once. The receptor was derived from a man in his forties or fifties with renal cell carcinoma. Source: blood, taken from a patient whose treatment included radiotherapy and nephrectomy.

DNA of the CDR3: TGCGCCAGCAGCCAAGATACTAGCAGCTCCTACGAGCAGTACTTC. This codes for CASSQDTSSSYEQYF. The gene calls are TRBV4-1 and TRBJ2-7; D possibly corresponds to TRBD2 (6 bases). V lost 0 bases and J lost 0, with 9 bases in between. The length of the CDR3 is 15 residues. CDR1 and CDR2 (germline): MGHRA, YSYEKL.